This TCR beta chain originates from a study of breast tumors, draining lymph nodes, adjacent tissues. Study conclusions and caveats: Most tumor T cells seemingly derive from lymph node, then expand in tumor. That most tumor T cells come from lymph nodes remained unproven. Compared with basal-like, luminal-like tumors shared significantly more repertoire with nontumor tissue.

As to this clonotype: The antigen is unknown.

A single record per CDR3 protein comes from TCRdb applying MiXCR to the multiplex PCR reads. The table has some 130,000 distinct CDR3 sequences, approximately 20% seen once; the top ten hold more than 2.5%. Samples came from axillary lymph nodes draining the breast cancer. The CDR3 sequence is 15 residues long. The germline CDR1 and CDR2 sequences are KGHSH and LQKENI. V was shortened by 0 bases and J by 4 bases, with 12 bases between the two germline ends. Sequenced sample: axillary lymph node tissue. The receptor was derived from a female donor with breast cancer. Some clones in this sample may be carry-over from other donors' samples. The gene calls are TRBV18 and TRBJ2-5; tentatively, D is TRBD1 (5 bases). The chain's CDR3 is CASSPPIAGSETQYF. The CDR3 nucleotides read TGTGCCAGCTCACCACCGATTGCAGGGTCAGAGACCCAGTACTTC.